The 32 T cell receptor beta chains reported below all come from one sample, sequenced in a study of OX40 agonist ivuxolimab in advanced cancers. Assay used: immunoSEQ multiplex PCR; TCRdb lists only in-frame clones, some missing. The sample carries tens of thousands of clones, 84% recorded once. Sequencing used CD4+ or CD8+ T cells sorted from blood, obtained in a trial of the OX40 agonist ivuxolimab. These receptors were taken from an adult with an advanced solid tumor such as melanoma, head and neck, liver or kidney cancer.

V gene TRBV19 combines with J gene TRBJ1-5, with 8 nucleotides matching TRBD1. J gave up 9 bases and V 5 bases, and 21 bases lay outside the gene matches. The CDR3 spans 18 residues. Per germline, CDR1 LNHDA and CDR2 SQIVND (reference sequence). The CDR3, as DNA: TGTGCCAGTAGTCCGCGGGACAGGCCGGCGCAAGTTTATACGCCCCAGCATTTT. Translating it yields CASSPRDRPAQVYTPQHF.

V usage is TRBV6-5 and J usage is TRBJ1-1; D uncertain. The germline gives CDR1 MNHEY, CDR2 SVGAGI. The CDR3 consists of 14 residues. Trimming took 2 bases from V and 2 from J, leaving 9 bases between them. The CDR3 spells CASSYGDSNTEAFF. The DNA for the CDR3 is TGTGCCAGCAGTTACGGGGATTCTAACACTGAAGCTTTCTTT.

In its sample, this clone was seen once. V is TRBV5-1 and J is TRBJ2-5; the D is unclear. The last part of the DNA fits TRBJ2-7 better; the J call may be wrong. Germline values: CDR1 SGHRS, CDR2 YFSETQ. The CDR3 sequence is 12 residues long. The CDR3 loop reads CASSFEFGEQYF. The CDR3 DNA reads as TGCGCCAGCAGCTTTGAGTTCGGCGAGCAGTACTTC.

This chain connects TRBV28 to TRBJ2-7; 9 bases are shared with TRBD1. The CDR3 has 15 residues. The trim removed 4 bases at V and 6 bases at J, leaving 10 bases unmatched. From germline, CDR1 is MDHEN and CDR2 SYDVKM. CDR3 sequence (DNA): TGTGCCAGCAGTTCACCACAGGGGGCACGTTTCGAGCAGTACTTC. Amino acid sequence: CASSSPQGARFEQYF.

The chain recombines TRBV6-6 with TRBJ2-2; 7 bases map to TRBD1. Germline CDR1 MNHNY, CDR2 SVGAGI (reference sequence). The trim removed 6 bases at V and 5 bases at J, leaving 6 bases unmatched. This CDR3 is built from 14 residues. The CDR3 DNA is TGTGCCAGCAGAAGATCAGGGGGAACCGGGGAGCTGTTTTTT. Translated, it gives CASRRSGGTGELFF.

The chain links TRBV11-2 to TRBJ2-7, with D possibly TRBD1 on 6 matching bases. CDR1 and CDR2 (germline): SGHAT, FQNNGV. Trimming pared 5 bases from V and 4 bases from J, leaving 18 bases between. The CDR3 contains 15 residues. The CDR3 sequence: CASSPGQISGYEQYF. Written as DNA, the CDR3 is TGTGCCAGCAGCCCCGGACAGATTTCGGGTTACGAGCAGTACTTC. The full variable domain, rest sourced from reference TRBV11-2 and TRBJ2-7, is EAGVAQSPRYKIIEKRQSVAFWCNPISGHATLYWYQQILGQGPKLLIQFQNNGVVDDSQLPKDRFSAERLKGVDSTLKIQPAKLEDSAVYLCASSPGQISGYEQYFGPGTRLTVT.

V usage is TRBV19 and J usage is TRBJ1-6, with a tentative D call TRBD1 (6 bases). The V gene's germline CDR1 is LNHDA and CDR2 SQIVND (reference sequence). The CDR3 extends over 15 amino acids. V shed 7 bases and J shed 7 bases, with 17 bases lying between them. CDR3 coding DNA: TGTGCCAGTACCTTCCAGACAGGATACAATTCACCCCTCCACTTT. Translation gives CASTFQTGYNSPLHF.

The chain links TRBV5-4 to TRBJ2-2; TRBD1 might be the D (6 bases). Trimming cost V 3 bases and J 5 bases, with 17 bases left between them. Germline V gives CDR1 SGHNT, CDR2 YYREEE (reference sequence). The CDR3 is 16 residues long. The CDR3 region is CASSSRSTGRTGELFF. The CDR3 coding sequence is TGTGCCAGCAGCTCGAGGAGTACAGGGAGAACCGGGGAGCTGTTTTTT.

The gene calls are TRBV6-5 and TRBJ2-7, with 10 positions matching TRBD2. Germline V gives CDR1 MNHEY, CDR2 SVGAGI. V lost 10 bases, J lost 4 bases, and 13 bases stayed unmatched. The CDR3 runs 15 residues. Here the CDR3 reads CATKATTSGVYEQYF. The CDR3 DNA reads as TGTGCCACCAAGGCAACCACTAGCGGGGTTTACGAGCAGTACTTC.

This clone was picked up a small number of times. This chain links TRBV18 with TRBJ1-5; D is undetermined. CDR3 length equals 13 residues. The germline V gene encodes CDR1 KGHSH and CDR2 LQKENI. V was cut by 5 bases and J by 4 bases, with 9 bases left in between. The CDR3 here is CASSGGWNQPQHF. The CDR3 DNA sequence: TGTGCCAGCTCAGGAGGGTGGAATCAGCCCCAGCATTTT.

The V gene is TRBV2, the J gene TRBJ2-5; D tentatively reads TRBD1 or TRBD2 (5 bases each). Trimming left V 8 bases short and J 5 bases short, with 12 bases between. CDR3 length: 12 amino acids. Germline-derived CDR1 and CDR2 are SNHLY and FYNNEI. The CDR3 DNA is TGTGCCAGCCGTCGGGGCTGGGAGACCCAGTACTTC. This translates into CASRRGWETQYF.

This clone appeared a single time. The V call is TRBV10-3, the J call TRBJ1-5; possible D gene TRBD1, 5 bases. The ends were cut back, 0 bases at V and 2 bases at J, with 14 bases in the middle. Germline V gives CDR1 ENHRY, CDR2 SYGVKD. This CDR3 has 17 amino acids. In nucleotides, the CDR3 is TGTGCCATCAGTGAGTCGAGGGACCTCGGGGGCAATCAGCCCCAGCATTTT. The encoded protein is CAISESRDLGGNQPQHF.

The chain employs TRBV18 and TRBJ1-6; D is possibly TRBD1 (5 bases). From germline, CDR1 is KGHSH and CDR2 LQKENI. Trimming took off 3 bases at V and 9 bases at J, with 18 bases between the two ends. The CDR3 extends over 16 amino acids. DNA for the CDR3: TGTGCCAGCTCACCGGGGGTCGGGACCGGGACTTCACCCCTCCACTTT. Translating gives CASSPGVGTGTSPLHF.

The genes are TRBV7-8 and TRBJ2-2; 9 nucleotides match TRBD1. The V gene end was trimmed by 4 bases and the J gene end by 7 bases; junction bases not matched to a gene: 10. Germline V lookup: CDR1 SGHVS, CDR2 FQNEAQ. The CDR3 extends over 16 amino acids. The CDR3 bases are TGTGCCAGCAGCTCGTCCGGGACAGGGATTATCGGGGAGCTGTTTTTT. Translating it yields CASSSSGTGIIGELFF.

This rearrangement joins TRBV7-8 to TRBJ1-1; maybe TRBD1 (5 bases). CDR1 and CDR2 (germline): SGHVS, FQNEAQ. The CDR3 has 16 residues. V was cut by 1 base and J by 2 bases, with 14 bases left in between. CDR3 in amino acids: CASSLVEGRGNTEAFF. The CDR3, as DNA: TGTGCCAGCAGCTTAGTAGAGGGGAGGGGCAACACTGAAGCTTTCTTT.

CDR3 DNA: TGTGCCAGCAGTGCCGCAGGGGGCTATTACGAGCAGTACTTC. Residues: CASSAAGGYYEQYF. The chain carries TRBV6-1 and TRBJ2-7, with TRBD1 identical over 8 bases. The germline V gene has CDR1 MNHNS and CDR2 SASEGT. V shed 4 bases and J 4 bases; nucleotides not matched to a gene: 6. The CDR3 runs 14 residues.

The V and J genes are TRBV5-1 and TRBJ2-3; D gene uncertain. The germline V gene encodes CDR1 SGHRS and CDR2 YFSETQ. The CDR3 is made up of 11 amino acids. Between the trimmed V and J ends, which lost 3 bases and 5 bases, there was a span of 4 bases. CDR3 DNA: TGCGCCAGCAGCTGGGGAGATACGCAGTATTTT. It codes for CASSWGDTQYF.

J is TRBJ2-7 and V is TRBV6-1; tentative D call: TRBD1 (6 bases). Trimming cost V 5 bases and J 6 bases, with 11 bases left between them. Germline-derived CDR1 and CDR2 are MNHNS and SASEGT. The CDR3 contains 12 residues. DNA for the CDR3: TGTGCCAGCAGTAAGGGGGAGTCCGAGCAGTACTTC. Its translation: CASSKGESEQYF.

The chain has TRBV11-3 and TRBJ2-1; TRBD2 matches at 9 bases. With 4 bases clipped from V and 5 bases from J, the junction kept 3 bases outside the gene matches. This CDR3 is built from 14 residues. Germline-derived CDR1 and CDR2 are SGHNT and YENEEA. CDR3 in amino acids: CASSSGLADNEQFF. Here the CDR3 DNA reads TGTGCCAGCAGCTCGGGACTAGCAGACAATGAGCAGTTCTTC.

This clone was found a few times. V usage is TRBV19 and J usage is TRBJ1-5, with D hard to call. V lost 3 bases, J lost 7 bases, and 19 bases lay in between. This CDR3 is 16 amino acids long. CDR1 is LNHDA, CDR2 SQIVND, per germline (reference sequence). The CDR3 is CASSMGRAWEEQPQHF. As DNA, the CDR3 is TGTGCCAGTAGTATGGGCCGGGCCTGGGAAGAACAGCCCCAGCATTTT.

This clone was recorded once. V is TRBV14 and J is TRBJ1-4, with D perhaps matching TRBD1 (5 bases). Germline CDR1 is SGHDN and CDR2 is FVKESK. Trimming removed 0 bases from V and 0 bases from J, with 11 bases in between. This CDR3 region has 17 residues. CDR3 DNA: TGTGCCAGCAGCCAAGATCTGGGACTCTCAACTAATGAAAAACTGTTTTTT. Protein product: CASSQDLGLSTNEKLFF.

J is TRBJ1-1 and V is TRBV30; TRBD1 might be the D (5 bases). Germline CDR1 is GTSNPN and CDR2 is SVGIG (reference sequence). Trimming cost V 4 bases and J 1 base, with 10 bases left between them. CDR3 length: 13 residues. The CDR3 sequence: CAWTGQPNTEAFF. CDR3 nucleotide sequence: TGTGCCTGGACGGGGCAGCCGAACACTGAAGCTTTCTTT.

The chain combines TRBV6-5 with TRBJ2-1; 8 bases are a match to TRBD1. The germline V gene encodes CDR1 MNHEY and CDR2 SVGAGI. The CDR3 loop spans 14 amino acids. The trim removed 6 bases at V and 3 bases at J, leaving 4 bases unmatched. The CDR3 DNA follows: TGTGCCAGCAGACGGACAGGGAACTACAATGAGCAGTTCTTC. Its protein product is CASRRTGNYNEQFF.

This chain links TRBV6-5 with TRBJ2-2; the D gene is possibly TRBD1 (5 bases). Per germline, CDR1 MNHEY and CDR2 SVGAGI. The CDR3 sequence is 15 residues long. V was shortened by 2 bases and J by 0 bases, with 7 bases between the two germline ends. CDR3 residues: CASSYDSTNTGELFF. For the CDR3, the DNA is TGTGCCAGCAGTTACGACAGCACGAACACCGGGGAGCTGTTTTTT.

The genes are TRBV19 and TRBJ1-1; D remains unclear. The V end was cut by 3 bases, the J end by 1 base, with 6 bases between. The CDR3 is made up of 13 amino acids. CDR1 is LNHDA and CDR2 is SQIVND in the germline V gene (reference sequence). CDR3 coding DNA: TGTGCCAGTAGTATTTTGAGGAACACTGAAGCTTTCTTT. Protein product: CASSILRNTEAFF. Drawing the rest from reference TRBV19 and TRBJ1-1, the complete variable domain is DGGITQSPKYLFRKEGQNVTLSCEQNLNHDAMYWYRQDPGQGLRLIYYSQIVNDFQKGDIAEGYSVSREKKESFPLTVTSAQKNPTAFYLCASSILRNTEAFFGQGTRLTVV.

This clone was detected only a few times. This sequence joins TRBV19 and TRBJ1-3; D gene uncertain. This CDR3 comprises 16 residues. From germline, CDR1 is LNHDA and CDR2 SQIVND (reference sequence). Trimming removed 3 bases at V and 0 bases at J, with 12 bases between. Here the CDR3 reads CASSINGQTSGNTIYF. CDR3 DNA sequence: TGTGCCAGTAGTATTAATGGCCAGACCTCTGGAAACACCATATATTTT.

V gene TRBV6-4 combines with J gene TRBJ1-2; D is perhaps TRBD1 (6 bases). CDR1 and CDR2 from the germline V gene are MRHNA and SNTAGT. The V end was cut by 8 bases, the J end by 0 bases, with 16 bases between. CDR3 length equals 15 residues. The DNA of the CDR3 is TGTGCCAGCCGCCCCGGGGGCAGGACTAACTATGGCTACACCTTC. Its translation is CASRPGGRTNYGYTF.

The chain links TRBV11-2 to TRBJ2-3, with 9 nucleotides matching TRBD1. CDR3 length equals 14 residues. V trimming: 5 bases; J trimming: 5 bases; junction bases outside the gene matches: 5. Germline CDR1 SGHAT, CDR2 FQNNGV. CDR3 amino acids: CASSHTGGGDTQYF. DNA of the CDR3: TGTGCCAGCAGCCATACAGGGGGCGGAGATACGCAGTATTTT. The full variable domain, in which reference TRBV11-2 and TRBJ2-3 provide the parts outside the CDR3, is EAGVAQSPRYKIIEKRQSVAFWCNPISGHATLYWYQQILGQGPKLLIQFQNNGVVDDSQLPKDRFSAERLKGVDSTLKIQPAKLEDSAVYLCASSHTGGGDTQYFGPGTRLTVL.

V gene TRBV29-1 combines with J gene TRBJ2-7; either TRBD1 or TRBD2 may supply D (5 bases each). The CDR3 has 16 amino acids. With 0 bases removed from V and 2 bases from J, the gap between germline ends came to 17 bases. The germline V gene encodes CDR1 SQVTM and CDR2 ANQGSEA. The CDR3 DNA follows: TGCAGCGTTGAAGATCGCACCGGGACCGCTCCCTACGAGCAGTACTTC. It specifies CSVEDRTGTAPYEQYF.

This clone has just one count. The chain couples TRBV9 to TRBJ2-5; perhaps TRBD1 as D (5 bases). This CDR3 comprises 16 residues. The V gene lost 3 bases and the J gene lost 2 bases, with 17 bases spanning the gap. Germline lookup yields CDR1 SGDLS and CDR2 YYNGEE. The CDR3 nucleotides read TGTGCCAGCAGCGCGCCGCAGGGAAATGCGCAAGAGACCCAGTACTTC. Amino acids: CASSAPQGNAQETQYF.

The V and J genes are TRBV28 and TRBJ2-3, with TRBD2 matching over 8 bases. Germline-derived CDR1 and CDR2 are MDHEN and SYDVKM. This CDR3 has 19 amino acids. Unmatched junction bases numbered 19, after V lost 7 bases and J lost 1 base. The CDR3 DNA reads TGTGCCAGCAATCCGCTGGGGGTAGCGGGATTACGTGGCACAGATACGCAGTATTTT. This translates into CASNPLGVAGLRGTDTQYF.

The rearrangement links TRBV10-3 to TRBJ2-2; 7 bases are a match to TRBD1. Losses at the gene ends were 11 bases for V and 3 bases for J; bases not matched to a gene: 12. This CDR3 contains 15 residues. Germline CDR1 is ENHRY and CDR2 is SYGVKD. The CDR3 DNA sequence: TGTGCCGTCGGGGCAGGGGGTTATGACACCGGGGAGCTGTTTTTT. It specifies CAVGAGGYDTGELFF.